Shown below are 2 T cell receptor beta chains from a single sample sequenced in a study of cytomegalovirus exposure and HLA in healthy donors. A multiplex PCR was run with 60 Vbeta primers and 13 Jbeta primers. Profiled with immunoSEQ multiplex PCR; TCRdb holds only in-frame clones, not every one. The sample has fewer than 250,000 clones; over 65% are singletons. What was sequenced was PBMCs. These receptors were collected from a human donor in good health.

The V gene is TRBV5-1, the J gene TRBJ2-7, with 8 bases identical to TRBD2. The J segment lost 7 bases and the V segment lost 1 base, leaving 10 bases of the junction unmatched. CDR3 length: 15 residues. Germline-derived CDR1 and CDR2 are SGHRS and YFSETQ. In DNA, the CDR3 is TGCGCCAGCAGCTTGATGTCGGGAGGGCCGGATGAGCAGTACTTC. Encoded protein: CASSLMSGGPDEQYF.

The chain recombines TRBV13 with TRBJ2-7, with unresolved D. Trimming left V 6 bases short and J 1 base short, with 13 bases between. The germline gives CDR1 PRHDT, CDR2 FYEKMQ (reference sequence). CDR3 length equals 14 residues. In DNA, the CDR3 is TGTGCCAGCAGACTAAAGACTGGGTCCTACGAGCAGTACTTC. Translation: CASRLKTGSYEQYF.